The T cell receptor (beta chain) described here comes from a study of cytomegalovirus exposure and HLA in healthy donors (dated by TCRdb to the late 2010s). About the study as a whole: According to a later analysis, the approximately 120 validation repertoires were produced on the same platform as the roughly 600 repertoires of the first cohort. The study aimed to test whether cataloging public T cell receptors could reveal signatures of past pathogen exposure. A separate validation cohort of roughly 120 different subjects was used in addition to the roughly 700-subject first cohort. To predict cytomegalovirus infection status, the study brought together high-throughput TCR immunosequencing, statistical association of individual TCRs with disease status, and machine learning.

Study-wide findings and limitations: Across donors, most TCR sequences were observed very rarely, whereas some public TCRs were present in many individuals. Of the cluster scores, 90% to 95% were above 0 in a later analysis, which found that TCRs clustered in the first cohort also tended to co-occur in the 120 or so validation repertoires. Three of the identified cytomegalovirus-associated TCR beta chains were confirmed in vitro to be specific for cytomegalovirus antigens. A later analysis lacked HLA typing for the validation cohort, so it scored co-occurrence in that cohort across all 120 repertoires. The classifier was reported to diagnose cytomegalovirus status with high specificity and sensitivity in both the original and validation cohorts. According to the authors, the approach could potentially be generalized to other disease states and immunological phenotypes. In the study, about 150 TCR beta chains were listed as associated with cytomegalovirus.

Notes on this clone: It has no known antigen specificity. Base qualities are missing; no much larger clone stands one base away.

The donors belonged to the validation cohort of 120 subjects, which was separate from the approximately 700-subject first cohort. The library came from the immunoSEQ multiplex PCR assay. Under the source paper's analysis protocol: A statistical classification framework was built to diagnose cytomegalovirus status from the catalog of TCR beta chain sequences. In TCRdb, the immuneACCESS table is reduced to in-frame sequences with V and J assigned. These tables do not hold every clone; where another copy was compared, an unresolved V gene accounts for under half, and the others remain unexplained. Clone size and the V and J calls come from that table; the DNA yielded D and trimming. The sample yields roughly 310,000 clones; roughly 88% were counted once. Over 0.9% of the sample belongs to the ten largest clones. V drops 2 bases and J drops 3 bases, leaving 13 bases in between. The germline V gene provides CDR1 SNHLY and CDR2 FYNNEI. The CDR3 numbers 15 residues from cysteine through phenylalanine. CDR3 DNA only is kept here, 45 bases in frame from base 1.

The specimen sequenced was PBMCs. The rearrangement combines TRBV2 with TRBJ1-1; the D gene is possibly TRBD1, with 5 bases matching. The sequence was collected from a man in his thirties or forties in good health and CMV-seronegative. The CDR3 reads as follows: CASSELRGRHTEAFF. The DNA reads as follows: TGTGCCAGCAGTGAATTGCGGGGCAGGCACACTGAAGCTTTCTTT.